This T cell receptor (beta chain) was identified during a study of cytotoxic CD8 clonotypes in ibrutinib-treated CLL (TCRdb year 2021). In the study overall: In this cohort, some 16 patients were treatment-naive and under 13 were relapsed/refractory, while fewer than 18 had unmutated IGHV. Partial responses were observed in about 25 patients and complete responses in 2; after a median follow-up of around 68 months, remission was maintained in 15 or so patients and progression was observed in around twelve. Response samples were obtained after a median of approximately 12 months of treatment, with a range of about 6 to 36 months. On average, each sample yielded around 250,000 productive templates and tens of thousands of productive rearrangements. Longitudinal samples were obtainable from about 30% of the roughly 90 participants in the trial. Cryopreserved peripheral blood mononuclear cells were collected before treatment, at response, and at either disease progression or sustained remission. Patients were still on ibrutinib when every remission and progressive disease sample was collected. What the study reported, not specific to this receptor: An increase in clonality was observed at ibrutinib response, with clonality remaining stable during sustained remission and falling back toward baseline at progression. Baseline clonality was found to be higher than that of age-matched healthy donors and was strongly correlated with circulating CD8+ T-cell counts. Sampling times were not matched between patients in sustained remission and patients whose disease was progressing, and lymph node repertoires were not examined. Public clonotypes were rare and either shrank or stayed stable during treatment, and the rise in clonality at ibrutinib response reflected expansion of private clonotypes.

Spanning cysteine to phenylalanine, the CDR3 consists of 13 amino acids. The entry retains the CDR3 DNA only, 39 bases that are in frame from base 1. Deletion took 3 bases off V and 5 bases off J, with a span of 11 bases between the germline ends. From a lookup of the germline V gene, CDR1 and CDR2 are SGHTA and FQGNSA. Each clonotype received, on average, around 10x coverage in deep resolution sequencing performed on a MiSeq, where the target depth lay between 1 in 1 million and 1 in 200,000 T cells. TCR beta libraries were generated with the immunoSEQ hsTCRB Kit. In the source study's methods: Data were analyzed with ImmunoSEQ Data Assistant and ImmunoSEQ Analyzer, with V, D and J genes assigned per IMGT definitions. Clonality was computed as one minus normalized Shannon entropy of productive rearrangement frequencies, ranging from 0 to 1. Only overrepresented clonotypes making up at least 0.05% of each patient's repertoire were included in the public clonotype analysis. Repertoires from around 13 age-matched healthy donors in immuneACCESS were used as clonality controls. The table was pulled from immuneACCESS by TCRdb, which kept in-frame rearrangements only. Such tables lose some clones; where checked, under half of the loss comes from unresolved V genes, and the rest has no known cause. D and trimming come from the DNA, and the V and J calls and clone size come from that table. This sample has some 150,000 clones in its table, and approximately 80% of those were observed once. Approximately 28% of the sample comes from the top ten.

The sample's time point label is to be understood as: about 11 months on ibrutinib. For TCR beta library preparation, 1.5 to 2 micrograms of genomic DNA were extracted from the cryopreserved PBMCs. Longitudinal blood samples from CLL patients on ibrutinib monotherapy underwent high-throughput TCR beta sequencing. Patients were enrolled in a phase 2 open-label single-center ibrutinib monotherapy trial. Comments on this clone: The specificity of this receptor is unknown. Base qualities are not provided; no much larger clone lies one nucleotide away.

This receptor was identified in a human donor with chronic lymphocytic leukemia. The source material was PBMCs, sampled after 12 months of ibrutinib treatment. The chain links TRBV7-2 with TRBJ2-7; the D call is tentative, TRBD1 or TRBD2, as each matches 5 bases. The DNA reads TGTGCCAGCAGCTTTCAATGGGGGAACGAGCAGTACTTC. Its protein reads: CASSFQWGNEQYF. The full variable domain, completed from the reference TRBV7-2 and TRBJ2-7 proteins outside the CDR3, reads GAGVSQSPSNKVTEKGKDVELRCDPISGHTALYWYRQSLGQGLEFLIYFQGNSAPDKSGLPSDRFSAERTGGSVSTLTIQRTQQEDSAVYLCASSFQWGNEQYFGPGTRLTVT.